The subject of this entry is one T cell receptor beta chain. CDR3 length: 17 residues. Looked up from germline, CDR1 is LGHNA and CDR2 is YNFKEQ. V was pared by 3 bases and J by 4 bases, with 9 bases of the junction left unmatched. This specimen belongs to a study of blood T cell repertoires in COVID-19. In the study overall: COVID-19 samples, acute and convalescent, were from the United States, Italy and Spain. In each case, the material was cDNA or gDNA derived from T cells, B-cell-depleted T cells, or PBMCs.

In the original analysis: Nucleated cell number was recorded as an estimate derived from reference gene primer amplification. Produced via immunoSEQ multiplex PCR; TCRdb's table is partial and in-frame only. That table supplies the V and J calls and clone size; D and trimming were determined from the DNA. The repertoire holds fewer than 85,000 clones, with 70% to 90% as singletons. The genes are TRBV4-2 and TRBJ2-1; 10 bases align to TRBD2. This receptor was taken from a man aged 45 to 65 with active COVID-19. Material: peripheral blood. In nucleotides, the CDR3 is TGTGCCAGCAGCCAGCCCAAAACTAGCGGGGATTACAATGAGCAGTTCTTC. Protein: CASSQPKTSGDYNEQFF.